These T cell receptor beta chains were read from a single sample in a study of cytomegalovirus exposure and HLA in healthy donors. Generated by immunoSEQ multiplex PCR, the TCRdb table keeps only in-frame clones and is missing some. The table lists 200,000 to 250,000 clones, 80% to 90% of them singletons. The specimen sequenced was PBMCs. Receptors were obtained from a man aged 30 to 39 in good health and CMV-seronegative. CDR3s include the opening cysteine and the closing phenylalanine or tryptophan. D genes are given only for firm matches. A clone size is listed for some rows: how often the clone was seen (once, few, many), or a class if it is expanded.

V	J	D	size	CDR3
TRBV14	TRBJ2-6	TRBD1	-	CASSLLWTGVKSSGANVLTF
TRBV19	TRBJ2-2	-	-	CASSPAPGGGTGELFF
TRBV9	TRBJ1-1	TRBD1	-	CASSVWTGGVKNTEAFF
TRBV9	TRBJ1-5	TRBD1	-	CASSEGTGAGRQPQHF
TRBV28	TRBJ2-7	TRBD1	-	CASSSRQGFHEQYF
TRBV6-1	TRBJ2-5	-	-	CASKTIETQYF
TRBV2	TRBJ2-3	-	-	CASSRGRTDTQYF
TRBV9	TRBJ1-6	-	-	CASSHGGSPLHF
TRBV14	TRBJ1-6	-	-	CASSQVRGQRNSPLHF
TRBV7-2	TRBJ1-3	-	-	CASSLAPGSGNTIYF
TRBV4-1	TRBJ2-1	TRBD2	-	CASSQVGLGLLGFREQFF
TRBV7-9	TRBJ1-4	-	-	CASSPRGGSQLNEKLFF
TRBV2	TRBJ2-5	-	-	CASSRGLGETQYF
TRBV5-1	TRBJ2-3	-	-	CASSLVPLDTDTQYF
TRBV2	TRBJ1-6	TRBD1	-	CASRGDSTRSLHF
TRBV5-4	TRBJ2-1	-	-	CASSLSGRGEQFF
TRBV15	TRBJ1-4	TRBD1	-	CATSWGQGNEKLFF
TRBV4-3	TRBJ2-1	-	-	CASSQVVLSDEQFF
TRBV5-1	TRBJ2-7	TRBD2	-	CASSLGLAGPFQQYF
TRBV11-3	TRBJ2-7	TRBD1	once	CASSLGTGQYEQYF
TRBV18	TRBJ1-1	TRBD1	-	CASSRDRVNTEAFF
TRBV11-2	TRBJ2-2	-	-	CASSPSNTGELFF
TRBV29-1	TRBJ2-1	-	-	CSARDSFYNEQFF
TRBV23-1	TRBJ2-5	-	-	CASSQWLGARGSETQYF
TRBV6-6	TRBJ2-7	TRBD2	-	CASSYLAGGTYYEQYF
TRBV14	TRBJ2-5	-	few	CASSQDPRWTRDRYF
TRBV10-3	TRBJ2-1	-	-	CAISDATGYNEQFF
TRBV11-1	TRBJ2-5	-	-	CASSLTGIVETQYF
TRBV9	TRBJ2-1	TRBD2	-	CASSVTSGGPVTYNEQFF
TRBV7-9	TRBJ1-1	TRBD1	-	CASSWIGTGGVTEAFF
TRBV6-6	TRBJ2-3	TRBD2	once	CASSYGRGGTDTQYF
TRBV19	TRBJ1-5	TRBD1	-	CASTQGGREPQHF
TRBV6-6	TRBJ1-3	-	-	CASSLDSISGNTIYF
TRBV6-5	TRBJ2-6	-	-	CASSYLAGANVLTF
TRBV6-1	TRBJ2-2	-	-	CASGPPRGTGELFF
TRBV6-6	TRBJ1-6	-	few	CASSYSLWPNNSPLHF
TRBV19	TRBJ1-1	-	-	CASVPPFGRGLMNTEAFF
TRBV27	TRBJ2-7	TRBD1	-	CASSWDRGGEQYF
TRBV4-2	TRBJ2-4	TRBD2	-	CASSQEGNSGGPMRIQYF
TRBV2	TRBJ1-2	TRBD1	-	CASVRQGTNYGYTF